A selection of T cell receptor beta chains follows, all from one sample in a study of quantifying T cell responses using KT2 cells. TCRdb re-analysed the UMI-ligation and nested PCR reads in MiXCR, keeping a single row per CDR3 protein. This sample yields around 50,000 distinct CDR3 sequences, of which 11% are seen a single time; about 9.4% belongs to the top ten. Sequenced sample: PBMCs spiked with cells of the T cell clone KT2. All receptors come from a human donor. CDR3s include the opening cysteine and the closing phenylalanine or tryptophan. A D gene is named only where the DNA matches it firmly. Size is omitted from some rows. Given values are once, few, many or a class for expanded clones.

D: -
size: many
J: TRBJ2-3
V: TRBV11-2
DNA: TGTGCCAGCAGCTTACGACTGAGCACAGATACGCAGTATTTT
CDR3: CASSLRLSTDTQYF

D: TRBD2
size: -
J: TRBJ2-5
V: TRBV7-6
DNA: TGTGCCAGCAGGTCCGGGGTAGCGGGATTGGGAGAGACCCAGTACTTC
CDR3: CASRSGVAGLGETQYF

D: TRBD2
size: few
J: TRBJ2-3
V: TRBV10-3
DNA: TGTGCCATCAGGGGAGCGGGAGTCGTGGATACGCAGTATTTT
CDR3: CAIRGAGVVDTQYF

D: -
size: many
J: TRBJ2-1
V: TRBV11-2
DNA: TGTGCCAGCAGCTTTTCGGCGGTCGCCTACAATGAGCAGTTCTTC
CDR3: CASSFSAVAYNEQFF

D: -
size: -
J: TRBJ1-1
V: TRBV5-1
DNA: TGCGCCAGCAGCAGACCAGACGGGACTGAAGCTTTCTTT
CDR3: CASSRPDGTEAFF

D: TRBD2
size: few
J: TRBJ2-7
V: TRBV20-1
DNA: TGCAGTGCTAGAGCGGGACTAGCGGGAAGCAAGTACTTC
CDR3: CSARAGLAGSKYF

D: -
size: -
J: TRBJ1-1
V: TRBV20-1
DNA: TGCAGTGCTAGAGATTTCTTTGAGGGACGAGCTTTCTTT
CDR3: CSARDFFEGRAFF

D: -
size: few
J: TRBJ1-1
V: TRBV7-6
DNA: TGTGCCAGCAGCGATCCAGACGGATTCACTGAAGCTTTCTTT
CDR3: CASSDPDGFTEAFF

D: -
size: -
J: TRBJ2-3
V: TRBV7-8
DNA: TGTGCCAGCAGCTTAAGGTTGGCCGCGGTGTCTAGCACAGATACGCAGTATTTT
CDR3: CASSLRLAAVSSTDTQYF

D: -
size: many
J: TRBJ2-7
V: TRBV4-3
DNA: TGCGCCAGCAGCCTCTTCTCAGGGGACGAGCAGTACTTC
CDR3: CASSLFSGDEQYF

D: -
size: -
J: TRBJ2-7
V: TRBV2
DNA: TGTGCCAGCAGTGAACGCTACGAGCAGTACTTC
CDR3: CASSERYEQYF

D: TRBD2
size: -
J: TRBJ2-3
V: TRBV9
DNA: TGTGCCAGCAGCGAGGCGGGGGGGGAAGGCACAGATACGCAGTATTTT
CDR3: CASSEAGGEGTDTQYF

D: TRBD2
size: few
J: TRBJ2-1
V: TRBV18
DNA: TGTGCCAGCTCACGAGGACTAGCGGGAGGGCCGTCGTCCTACAATGAGCAGTTCTTC
CDR3: CASSRGLAGGPSSYNEQFF

D: TRBD1
size: few
J: TRBJ2-2
V: TRBV5-1
DNA: TGCGCCAGCAGCCAAAAATCCGGGACAGGCACGGTGGGGGAGCTGTTTTTT
CDR3: CASSQKSGTGTVGELFF

D: -
size: few
J: TRBJ1-1
V: TRBV9
DNA: TGTGCCAGCAGCCCCGGGTCGGGGAACACTGAAGCTTTCTTT
CDR3: CASSPGSGNTEAFF

D: -
size: -
J: TRBJ1-6
V: TRBV7-2
DNA: TGTGCCAGCAGCTTACCCGCAGGGGCGGCTTCACCCCTCCACTTT
CDR3: CASSLPAGAASPLHF

D: -
size: few
J: TRBJ2-3
V: TRBV5-5
DNA: TGTGCCAGCACCCAGGGAGATACGCAGTATTTT
CDR3: CASTQGDTQYF

D: -
size: -
J: TRBJ2-2
V: TRBV5-1
DNA: TGCGCCAGCAGCCCAACGACGTGGACCGGGGAGCTGTTTTTT
CDR3: CASSPTTWTGELFF

D: TRBD2
size: many
J: TRBJ2-1
V: TRBV7-6
DNA: TGTGCCAGCAGCTCGCGGACTAGCCTTAACTACAATGAGCAGTTCTTC
CDR3: CASSSRTSLNYNEQFF

D: -
size: -
J: TRBJ2-7
V: TRBV15
DNA: TGTGCCACCAGCACAGAGCGTTACTACGAGCAGTACTTC
CDR3: CATSTERYYEQYF

D: -
size: few
J: TRBJ2-3
V: TRBV25-1
DNA: TGTGCCAGCAGTTCGGAGGGAGAGGGCACAGATACGCAGTATTTT
CDR3: CASSSEGEGTDTQYF

D: TRBD1
size: many
J: TRBJ1-2
V: TRBV6-6
DNA: TGTGCCAGCAGTATATCAGGGACAGCCTATGGCTACACCTTC
CDR3: CASSISGTAYGYTF